This paragraph covers one TCR beta chain sequence. The data are from a study of blood T cell repertoires in COVID-19. At the level of the study: Samples came from the United States, Italy and Spain, spanning acute and convalescent COVID-19. The cDNA or gDNA used as material had been derived from T cells, B-cell-depleted T cells, or PBMCs.

As originally analysed: Researchers report that nucleated cell counts were estimated from reference gene primer amplification. Sequencing was performed with immunoSEQ multiplex PCR; in TCRdb, only in-frame clones are kept and a portion is missing. V, J and clone size reflect that table, while D and trimming were determined from the DNA. The sample consists of some 180,000 clones, about 90% of them appearing once. Per germline, CDR1 MNHEY and CDR2 SVGAGI. The CDR3 contains 15 residues. V was clipped by 5 bases and J by 6 bases, with 17 bases between them. The origin of this receptor is a man between 65 and 85 years old with active or convalescent COVID-19. The sequenced sample consisted of peripheral blood. The chain uses TRBV6-5 and TRBJ1-5; tentative D call: TRBD1 (6 bases). The CDR3 region is CASSQDPRGFQPQHF. DNA of the CDR3: TGTGCCAGCAGTCAGGACCCGAGGGGGTTTCAGCCCCAGCATTTT.